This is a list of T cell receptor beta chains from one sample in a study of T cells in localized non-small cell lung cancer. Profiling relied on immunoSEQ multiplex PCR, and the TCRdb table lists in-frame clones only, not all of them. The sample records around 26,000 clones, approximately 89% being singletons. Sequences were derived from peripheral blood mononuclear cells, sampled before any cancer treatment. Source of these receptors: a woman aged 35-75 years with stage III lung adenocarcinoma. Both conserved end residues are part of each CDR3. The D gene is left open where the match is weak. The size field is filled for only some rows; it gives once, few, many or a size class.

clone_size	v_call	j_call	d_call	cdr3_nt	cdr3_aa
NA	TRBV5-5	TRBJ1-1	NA	TGTGCCAGCAGCTTGGCCCTACAGAACACTGAAGCTTTCTTT	CASSLALQNTEAFF
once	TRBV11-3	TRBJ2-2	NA	TGTGCCAGCAGCTTTGAAGGGCACGGGGAGCTGTTTTTT	CASSFEGHGELFF
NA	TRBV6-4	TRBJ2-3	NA	TGTGCCAGCAGTGACGGGGGGGCCACAGATACGCAGTATTTT	CASSDGGATDTQYF
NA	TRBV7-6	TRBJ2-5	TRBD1	TGTGCCAGCAGCCCTAGACAGGGCCAGACCCAGTACTTC	CASSPRQGQTQYF
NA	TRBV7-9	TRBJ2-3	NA	TGTGCCAGCAGCCCGCTGGGGGTCACAGATACGCAGTATTTT	CASSPLGVTDTQYF
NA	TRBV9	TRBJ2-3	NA	TGTGCCAGCAGCGGGGACCGGGGGATAGATACGCAGTATTTT	CASSGDRGIDTQYF
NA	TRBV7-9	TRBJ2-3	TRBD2	TGTGCCAGCAGCTTAAACAGCGGGAGCATGGCAGATACGCAGTATTTT	CASSLNSGSMADTQYF
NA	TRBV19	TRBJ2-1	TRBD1	TGTGCCAGTCCCTCTAGGGGGGACAGGGTCTACAATGAGCAGTTCTTC	CASPSRGDRVYNEQFF
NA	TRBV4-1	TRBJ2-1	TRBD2	TGCGCCAGCAGCCAAGGCCCCGGGACTAGCGGGAGTTCGCAGTTCTTC	CASSQGPGTSGSSQFF
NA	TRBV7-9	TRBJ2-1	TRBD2	TGTGCCAGCGGCTCCCCCTCGGGCGGGGGGGGCTCCTACAATGAGCAGTTCTTC	CASGSPSGGGGSYNEQFF
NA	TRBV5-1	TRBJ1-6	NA	TGCGCCAGCACCACCGGTCCTCTAGGCAGTTTAAATTCACCCCTCCACTTT	CASTTGPLGSLNSPLHF
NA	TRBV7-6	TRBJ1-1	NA	TGTGCCAGCAGCTTAGAGCAGAACACTGAAGCTTTCTTT	CASSLEQNTEAFF
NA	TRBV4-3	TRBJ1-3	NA	TGCGCCAGCAGCCAGGGAACTAGCTCTGGAAACACCATATATTTT	CASSQGTSSGNTIYF
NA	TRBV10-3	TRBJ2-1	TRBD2	TGTGCCATCAGTTCAATAGCGGGGATCAGAGATGAGCAGTTCTTC	CAISSIAGIRDEQFF
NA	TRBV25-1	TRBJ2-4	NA	TGTGCCAGCAGTGAATGGGAGGACATTCAGTACTTC	CASSEWEDIQYF
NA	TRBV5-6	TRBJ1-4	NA	TGTGCCAGCAGCTTGGGGGGTGAGGAAAAACTGTTTTTT	CASSLGGEEKLFF
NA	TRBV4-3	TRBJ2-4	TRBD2	TGCGCCAGCAGCCAAGGGAAGGGACTAGCGGTAAAAAACATTCAGTACTTC	CASSQGKGLAVKNIQYF
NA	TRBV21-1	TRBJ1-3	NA	TGTGCCAGCAGCAAAGGGGTGGGGGACAGAGTGGGAAACACCATATATTTT	CASSKGVGDRVGNTIYF
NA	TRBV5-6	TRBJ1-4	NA	TGTGCCAGCAGCTTGGTTTCAGGGAGCGAAAAACTGTTTTTT	CASSLVSGSEKLFF
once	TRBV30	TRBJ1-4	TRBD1	TGTGCCTGGAACCGGGACAGGGGGCCAACTAATGAAAAACTGTTTTTT	CAWNRDRGPTNEKLFF
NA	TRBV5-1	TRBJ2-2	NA	TGCGCCAGCAGCTTCCAGGGGAGGGTTACCGGGGAGCTGTTTTTT	CASSFQGRVTGELFF
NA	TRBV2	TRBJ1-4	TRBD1	TGTGCCAGCAGGCAGGGACAGCTCGCTGAAAAACTGTTTTTT	CASRQGQLAEKLFF
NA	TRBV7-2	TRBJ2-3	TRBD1	TGTGCCAGCAGCTTGGGTCACAGGGGCAGCACAGATACGCAGTATTTT	CASSLGHRGSTDTQYF
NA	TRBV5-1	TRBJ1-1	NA	TGCGCCAGCAGCAGTGGCCCAGGGAGCACTGAAGCTTTCTTT	CASSSGPGSTEAFF
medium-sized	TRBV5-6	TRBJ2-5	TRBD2	TGTGCCAGCAGCTCCCCCTACCGTGGTAGCGGGATGGGTGGGGAGACCCAGTACTTC	CASSSPYRGSGMGGETQYF
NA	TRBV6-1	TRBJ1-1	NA	TGTGCCAGCAGTCCCCCAGTGAACACTGAAGCTTTCTTT	CASSPPVNTEAFF
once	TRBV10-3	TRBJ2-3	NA	TGTGCCACGGGGGTAACAGATACGCAGTATTTT	CATGVTDTQYF
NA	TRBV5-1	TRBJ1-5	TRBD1	TGCGCCAGCAGCGAAGGGACAGGGGGTAATCAGCCCCAGCATTTT	CASSEGTGGNQPQHF
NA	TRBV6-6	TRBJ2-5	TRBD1	TGTGCCAGCAGGGGACAGCATCAAGAGACCCAGTACTTC	CASRGQHQETQYF
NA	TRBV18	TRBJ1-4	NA	TGTGCCAGCTCCCTTAACGGGGGGACTAATGAAAAACTGTTTTTT	CASSLNGGTNEKLFF
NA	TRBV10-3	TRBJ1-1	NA	TGTGCCATCAGTGGCACGGGAACGACTGAAGCTTTCTTT	CAISGTGTTEAFF
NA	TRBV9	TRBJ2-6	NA	TGTGCCAGCAGCGTAGGCAACAGGGCTGGAGGGGCCAACGTCCTGACTTTC	CASSVGNRAGGANVLTF
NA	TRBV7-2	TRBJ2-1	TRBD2	TGTGCCAGCAGCCAGCAGGGACTAGCGGGGGGCTATGAGCAGTTCTTC	CASSQQGLAGGYEQFF
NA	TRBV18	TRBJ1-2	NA	TGTGCCAGCTCACCAGAGACAGATTATGGCTACACCTTC	CASSPETDYGYTF
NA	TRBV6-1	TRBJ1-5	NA	TGTGCCAGCAGTGAACAGGACGACCAGCCCCAGCATTTT	CASSEQDDQPQHF
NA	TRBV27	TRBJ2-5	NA	TGTGCCAGCAGTGGGACCGGGGCGGCGGAGACCCAGTACTTC	CASSGTGAAETQYF
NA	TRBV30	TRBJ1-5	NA	TGTGCCTGGAGTCGGGACCTATATCAGCCCCAGCATTTT	CAWSRDLYQPQHF
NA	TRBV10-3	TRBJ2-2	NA	TGTGCCATCAGTGGAGAGAGCCTCGACACCGGGGAGCTGTTTTTT	CAISGESLDTGELFF
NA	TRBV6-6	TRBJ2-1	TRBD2	TGTGCCAGCAGTTACGGCGGGGGGGTATACAATGAGCAGTTCTTC	CASSYGGGVYNEQFF
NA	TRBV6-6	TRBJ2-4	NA	TGTGCCACCAACCCGTCCGGGGGAGTGAACATTCAGTACTTC	CATNPSGGVNIQYF
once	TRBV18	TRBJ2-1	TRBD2	TGTGCCAGCTCACCTCGACGGAAGCGGGAGGGCTCCTACAATGAGCAGTTCTTC	CASSPRRKREGSYNEQFF
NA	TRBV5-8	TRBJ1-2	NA	TGTGCCAGCAGCTTGGACCTGGGCCTGGGGGGGTATGGCTACACCTTC	CASSLDLGLGGYGYTF
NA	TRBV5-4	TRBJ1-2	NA	TGTGCCAGCAGCCGATACGACAGTATAAGGGATGGCTACACCTTC	CASSRYDSIRDGYTF
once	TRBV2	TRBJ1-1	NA	TGTGCCAGCAGTTTGCTTCGGACTGGCGGTACTGAAGCTTTCTTT	CASSLLRTGGTEAFF
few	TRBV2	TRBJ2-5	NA	TGTGCCAGCAGTGAAGGGCTCTCCGAAGAGACCCAGTACTTC	CASSEGLSEETQYF
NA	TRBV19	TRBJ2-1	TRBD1	TGTGCCAGTAGTATAGTTTTTAGGGACAGGGTTTCTTACAATGAGCAGTTCTTC	CASSIVFRDRVSYNEQFF
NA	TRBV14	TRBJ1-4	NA	TGTGCCAGCAGCTCCCTTCATGGTCAACTGTTTTTT	CASSSLHGQLFF
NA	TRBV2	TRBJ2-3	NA	TGTGCCAGCAGTCCCCCTTTTACAGATACGCAGTATTTT	CASSPPFTDTQYF
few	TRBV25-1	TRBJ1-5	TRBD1	TGTGCCAGCAGTCAGACAGGGGGCAATCAGCCCCAGCATTTT	CASSQTGGNQPQHF
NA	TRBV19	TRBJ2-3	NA	TGTGCCAGTAGTAGCGGGGTAGGCACAGATACGCAGTATTTT	CASSSGVGTDTQYF
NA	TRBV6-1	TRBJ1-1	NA	TGTGCCAGCAGTGAAGAATTGGCGAGAGTGAACACTGAAGCTTTCTTT	CASSEELARVNTEAFF
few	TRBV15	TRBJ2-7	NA	TGTGCCACCAGCAGAGACCCCCAGCTCGGCGAGCAGTACTTC	CATSRDPQLGEQYF